The TCR beta chain described here comes from a study of regulatory T cells in long-lasting Graves disease. General study results and limits: Fewer public clonotypes were shared by new patients (approximately 970) than by persistent patients (about 3,000). Under persistent disease, TRBV28, TRBJ1-2 and TRBJ2-5 were used preferentially.

The germline V gene encodes CDR1 SQVTM and CDR2 ANQGSEA. The CDR3 contains 12 residues. Time point indicated: persistent/refractory GD, antithyroid drugs over 5 years with positive TRAb. Construction of the TCR library relied on RNA isolated from PBMCs. As to this clonotype: The antigen is not known. A read error may account for a junction end that differs from germline.

Through Arm-PCR of CDR3 regions and iRepertoire HTBI primers, TCR beta libraries were built. In the authors' workflow: 60 to 65 TRBV and roughly 15 TRBJ segments were identified across samples. TCRdb recomputed calls from the multiplex PCR reads with MiXCR, one row per CDR3 protein. The V and J calls reflect TCRdb's pipeline rather than the authors' work. The data show 400,000 to 500,000 distinct CDR3 sequences, with around 20% seen just once and approximately 14% held by the top ten. The sample in question was peripheral blood mononuclear cells (PBMCs), obtained when the disease was refractory, from a patient treated with antithyroid drugs. The receptor comes from a female donor with Graves disease. This sequence joins TRBV29-1 and TRBJ2-4; D perhaps matches TRBD2 (6 bases). CDR3 protein: CGVGGSKNIQYF. In DNA, the CDR3 is TGCGGCGTTGGAGGGAGCAAAAACATTCAGTACTTC.